The 27 T cell receptor beta chains below all came from one sample that was sequenced in a study of T cells in localized non-small cell lung cancer. Using immunoSEQ multiplex PCR, the repertoire was profiled, and TCRdb retains in-frame clones only, with some absent. The sample shows about 2,300 clones, about 40% of them seen only once. The specimen comprised lymph node tissue, sampled before any cancer treatment. The receptors shown here come from a male donor at least 60 years old with stage II squamous cell lung carcinoma.

The rearrangement links TRBV9 to TRBJ1-1; the D is unclear. Germline CDR1 SGDLS, CDR2 YYNGEE. Trimming stripped 0 bases from V and 4 bases from J, with 7 bases between. CDR3 size: 13 residues. DNA for the CDR3: TGTGCCAGCAGCGTAGCTATCAGCACTGAAGCTTTCTTT. It is translated as CASSVAISTEAFF.

J is TRBJ1-6 and V is TRBV9, with TRBD1 as a possible D gene (5 bases). Deletions cut 5 bases from V and 7 bases from J, with 16 bases between. The germline V gene has CDR1 SGDLS and CDR2 YYNGEE. This CDR3 region has 15 residues. The CDR3 loop is CASRDPRKGNSPLHF. The CDR3 DNA is TGTGCCAGCAGGGACCCTCGGAAGGGGAATTCACCCCTCCACTTT.

This clone was observed a few times. V gene TRBV9 combines with J gene TRBJ1-2, with 7 bases aligning to TRBD1. This CDR3 is 14 amino acids long. Per germline, CDR1 SGDLS and CDR2 YYNGEE. V lost 4 bases and J lost 2; bases outside the gene matches: 5. CDR3 sequence (DNA): TGTGCCAGCAGCTTAACAGGGGCCAACTATGGCTACACCTTC. Translation gives CASSLTGANYGYTF. Together with reference TRBV9 and TRBJ1-2, the CDR3 gives the full variable domain: DSGVTQTPKHLITATGQRVTLRCSPRSGDLSVYWYQQSLDQGLQFLIQYYNGEERAKGNILERFSAQQFPDLHSELNLSSLELGDSALYFCASSLTGANYGYTFGSGTRLTVV.

This clone was detected a few times. V is TRBV29-1 and J is TRBJ2-7; TRBD1 might be the D (6 bases). V lost 3 bases and J 2 bases, leaving 17 bases between the germline ends. Germline values: CDR1 SQVTM, CDR2 ANQGSEA. The CDR3 sequence is 15 residues long. This chain's CDR3 is CSVEEGGALAYEQYF. CDR3 nucleotides: TGCAGCGTTGAGGAAGGGGGAGCCCTAGCCTACGAGCAGTACTTC.

Only a few counts were recorded for this clone. The chain is built from TRBV9 and TRBJ1-4; TRBD1 aligns across 7 bases. V shed 5 bases and J 6 bases; nucleotides not matched to a gene: 4. The CDR3 length is 13 residues. Germline V CDR1 and CDR2: SGDLS, YYNGEE. The CDR3: CASRTGTDEKLFF. The CDR3 coding sequence is TGTGCCAGCAGGACAGGGACGGATGAAAAACTGTTTTTT. Together with reference TRBV9 and TRBJ1-4, the CDR3 gives the full variable domain: DSGVTQTPKHLITATGQRVTLRCSPRSGDLSVYWYQQSLDQGLQFLIQYYNGEERAKGNILERFSAQQFPDLHSELNLSSLELGDSALYFCASRTGTDEKLFFGSGTQLSVL.

In its sample, this clone is medium-sized. The gene calls are TRBV11-3 and TRBJ1-1, with TRBD1 matching over 9 bases. The CDR3 length is 17 residues. Per germline, CDR1 SGHNT and CDR2 YENEEA. With V trimmed by 5 bases and J by 1 base, 11 bases remained unmatched. Here the CDR3 DNA reads TGTGCCAGCAGCCCCGTCCCGGGACAGGGAAGGAACACTGAAGCTTTCTTT. This translates into CASSPVPGQGRNTEAFF.

In its sample, this clone is medium-sized. The gene calls are TRBV11-3 and TRBJ1-3; D is unresolved. This CDR3 spans 14 amino acids. Germline CDR1 reads SGHNT; CDR2 reads YENEEA. Trimming took 3 bases from V and 4 from J, leaving 10 bases between them. The CDR3 sequence: CASSLWGSGNTIYF. The CDR3 region has the DNA TGTGCCAGCAGCTTGTGGGGAAGCGGAAACACCATATATTTT. Filled out from reference TRBV11-3 and TRBJ1-3, the complete variable domain reads EAGVVQSPRYKIIEKKQPVAFWCNPISGHNTLYWYLQNLGQGPELLIRYENEEAVDDSQLPKDRFSAERLKGVDSTLKIQPAELGDSAVYLCASSLWGSGNTIYFGEGSWLTVV.

This chain links TRBV19 with TRBJ1-1, with a possible D match to TRBD1 (5 bases). The germline V and J ends were trimmed by 4 bases and 2 bases, with 11 bases remaining between them. Germline V CDR1 and CDR2: LNHDA, SQIVND (reference sequence). The CDR3 is 14 amino acids. DNA for the CDR3: TGTGCCAGTAGTAGGGGGACCTACAACACTGAAGCTTTCTTT. This sequence encodes CASSRGTYNTEAFF.

The chain employs TRBV29-1 and TRBJ1-1, with unresolved D. This CDR3 spans 13 amino acids. Looked up from germline, CDR1 is SQVTM and CDR2 is ANQGSEA. V was clipped by 4 bases and J by 2 bases, with 11 bases between them. CDR3 residues: CSVVSVSNTEAFF. The CDR3 bases are TGCAGCGTTGTCTCCGTTTCTAACACTGAAGCTTTCTTT.

This clone was counted a few times. The rearrangement joins TRBV14 to TRBJ2-7; D is ambiguous. Germline-derived CDR1 and CDR2 are SGHDN and FVKESK. Trimming took off 6 bases at V and 3 bases at J, with 12 bases between the two ends. This CDR3 contains 13 residues. CDR3 loop: CASSTLNDYEQYF. As DNA, the CDR3 is TGTGCCAGCAGTACCTTAAATGACTACGAGCAGTACTTC.

The genes are TRBV30 and TRBJ1-3; D unclear. There are 13 residues in the CDR3. V lost 4 bases and J 6 bases, leaving 13 bases between the germline ends. The germline V gene encodes CDR1 GTSNPN and CDR2 SVGIG (reference sequence). CDR3 protein: CAWKGAGPNTIYF. The CDR3 DNA is TGTGCCTGGAAAGGAGCAGGTCCAAACACCATATATTTT.

This clone appeared a few times. The chain joins TRBV6-8 to TRBJ1-2; D possibly corresponds to TRBD1 (6 bases). V dropped 0 bases and J dropped 1 base, with 12 bases sitting between them. CDR1 is MNHGY and CDR2 is SAAAGT in the germline V gene. The CDR3 runs to 16 residues. CDR3: CASSYSGGQFNYGYTF. CDR3 sequence (DNA): TGTGCCAGCAGTTACTCGGGAGGACAGTTTAACTATGGCTACACCTTC.

There are a few counts of this clone. The rearrangement joins TRBV7-7 to TRBJ1-2; TRBD1 is a possible D gene (5 bases). The CDR3 covers 15 residues. V lost 5 bases, J lost 7 bases, and 20 bases lay in between. Germline CDR1 is SSHAT and CDR2 is FNYEAQ (reference sequence). The CDR3 region has the DNA TGTGCCAGCAGCCTCGGGACCGTCCGGGATCTTGGCTACACCTTC. Residues: CASSLGTVRDLGYTF.

The V and J genes are TRBV29-1 and TRBJ2-1, with a tentative D call TRBD1 (5 bases). Germline CDR1 SQVTM, CDR2 ANQGSEA. This CDR3 spans 17 amino acids. The V and J ends lost 4 bases and 1 base respectively, with 20 bases between them. The CDR3 is CSVGAFQGKGSYNEQFF. Written as DNA, the CDR3 is TGCAGCGTTGGGGCGTTCCAGGGTAAGGGGTCCTACAATGAGCAGTTCTTC.

The chain combines TRBV11-3 with TRBJ1-1; TRBD1 agrees at 8 bases. J gave up 6 bases and V 4 bases, and 13 bases lay outside the gene matches. Germline CDR1 is SGHNT and CDR2 is YENEEA. This CDR3 contains 16 residues. CDR3: CASSSPWTGPYSEAFF. DNA of the CDR3: TGTGCCAGCAGCTCACCTTGGACAGGGCCCTACTCTGAAGCTTTCTTT.

The chain combines TRBV5-1 with TRBJ1-3, with 8 bases identical to TRBD1. This CDR3 has 14 amino acids. V was pared by 3 bases and J by 4 bases, with 3 bases of the junction left unmatched. Germline lookup yields CDR1 SGHRS and CDR2 YFSETQ. This CDR3 is CASSSRTGGNTIYF. CDR3 coding DNA: TGCGCCAGCAGCTCCCGGACAGGGGGAAACACCATATATTTT.

This chain joins TRBV12-1 and TRBJ1-5; the D call in the table, TRBD1, was not verified against the DNA. TRBV12-1 is given as a pseudogene. This CDR3 has 14 residues. CDR3 DNA: TGTGCCAGCAGCGCCCCACAGGGATGTCAGCCCCAGCATTTT. Its protein product is CASSAPQGCQPQHF.

The V call is TRBV6-8, the J call TRBJ1-2, with a tentative D call TRBD1 (6 bases). V lost 10 bases to trimming and J lost 7 bases, with 22 bases between them. Germline lookup yields CDR1 MNHGY and CDR2 SAAAGT. This CDR3 spans 14 amino acids. Here the CDR3 reads CAIRGGRGAPGYTF. The CDR3 nucleotides are TGTGCCATCAGGGGCGGAAGAGGGGCACCTGGCTACACCTTC.

This clone was seen only a few times. The rearrangement links TRBV6-8 to TRBJ2-7, with D tentatively TRBD2 (7 bases). Germline V gene lookup returns CDR1 MNHGY and CDR2 SAAAGT. Trimming removed 2 bases from V and 4 bases from J, with 15 bases in between. This CDR3 region has 15 residues. The CDR3 bases are TGTGCCAGCAGTTACGGCGGGGGCGCTCGGTACGAGCAGTACTTC. Translation: CASSYGGGARYEQYF.

This clone has just a few counts. The V call is TRBV6-8, the J call TRBJ1-2; 9 nucleotides line up with TRBD1. The trim removed 1 base at V and 5 bases at J, leaving 11 bases unmatched. CDR1 is MNHGY and CDR2 is SAAAGT in the germline V gene. This CDR3 has 17 residues. DNA for the CDR3: TGTGCCAGCAGTTACTTGGGACAGGGTGGTGCCATTTATGGCTACACCTTC. This encodes CASSYLGQGGAIYGYTF.

The chain carries TRBV16 and TRBJ1-5, with D possibly TRBD1 on 5 matching bases. Trimming cost V 0 bases and J 5 bases, with 14 bases left between them. This CDR3 region has 16 residues. The germline V gene has CDR1 KGHSY and CDR2 FQNENV. This CDR3 reads CASSQSGWDGDQPQHF. Here the CDR3 DNA reads TGTGCCAGCAGCCAATCGGGGTGGGACGGAGATCAGCCCCAGCATTTT.

The chain employs TRBV9 and TRBJ1-4, with TRBD1 matching over 7 bases. Trimming cost V 4 bases and J 8 bases; bases outside gene matches: 8. This CDR3 is 14 amino acids long. Germline values: CDR1 SGDLS, CDR2 YYNGEE. CDR3 in DNA: TGTGCCAGCAGCCCCCATCAGGGGGACGAAAAACTGTTTTTT. As protein: CASSPHQGDEKLFF.

The genes are TRBV6-7 and TRBJ1-1; D uncertain. TRBV6-7 carries the ORF label, with uncertain function. The V gene lost 5 bases and the J gene lost 5 bases, with 12 bases spanning the gap. The CDR3 length is 13 residues. CDR3 protein: CASSEARSTEAFF. The CDR3 coding sequence is TGTGCCAGCAGTGAAGCAAGGTCAACTGAAGCTTTCTTT.

The chain has TRBV18 and TRBJ2-5, with D perhaps TRBD1 (5 bases). The CDR3 contains 14 residues. The germline V gene encodes CDR1 KGHSH and CDR2 LQKENI. Trimming shortened V by 3 bases and J by 0 bases, and 8 bases separated the two germline ends. The DNA of the CDR3 is TGTGCCAGCTCACCCATAGGGGACCAAGAGACCCAGTACTTC. This sequence encodes CASSPIGDQETQYF.

The table lists this clone with a count of one. This chain uses TRBV29-1 with TRBJ2-2, with D perhaps TRBD2 (5 bases). The CDR3 is 13 amino acids. V was clipped by 3 bases and J by 1 base, with 6 bases between them. CDR1 and CDR2 (germline): SQVTM, ANQGSEA. The CDR3 loop is CSVDRGNTGELFF. As DNA, the CDR3 is TGCAGCGTTGATCGGGGGAACACCGGGGAGCTGTTTTTT.

Details on this clone: One end of the junction varies from germline; a read error may be responsible. V is TRBV29-1 and J is TRBJ1-1; 7 bases map to TRBD1. The length of the CDR3 is 14 residues. Germline V gene data show CDR1 as SQVTM and CDR2 as ANQGSEA. The CDR3: CSGEGTDRQTEAFF. CDR3 nucleotide sequence: TGCAGCGGTGAAGGGACAGACCGTCAGACTGAAGCTTTCTTT. Full variable domain (missing parts from reference TRBV29-1 and TRBJ1-1): SAVISQKPSRDICQRGTSLTIQCQVDSQVTMMFWYRQQPGQSLTLIATANQGSEATYESGFVIDKFPISRPNLTFSTLTVSNMSPEDSSIYLCSGEGTDRQTEAFFGQGTRLTVV.

The chain links TRBV19 to TRBJ1-4; possibly TRBD1 for D (6 bases). The CDR3 has 14 residues. The V and J ends lost 5 bases and 7 bases respectively, with 14 bases between them. Germline V gives CDR1 LNHDA, CDR2 SQIVND (reference sequence). Here the CDR3 reads CASSETGRGEKLFF. The CDR3 DNA reads as TGTGCCAGTAGTGAGACAGGAAGGGGTGAAAAACTGTTTTTT.